This entry lists 8 T cell receptor beta chains sequenced from one sample in a study of patients and donors after allogeneic stem cell transplantation. TCRdb re-called the RT-PCR reads with MiXCR, one entry per CDR3 protein. The sample lists approximately 160,000 distinct CDR3 sequences, 24% occurring once. Sequencing used blood, either unsorted or a sorted T cell fraction (not recorded which). All receptors come from a human donor who was either an allogeneic HSCT recipient or a stem cell or donor lymphocyte infusion donor (not recorded which). It is not recorded whose cells these are; they may come from a transplant donor.

This clonotype has just a few counts. This chain links TRBV12-3 or TRBV12-4 with TRBJ1-4, with TRBD1 identical over 9 bases. This CDR3 is built from 14 residues. V gave up 1 base and J gave up 14 bases; unmatched junction bases: 8. CDR3 amino acids: CASSLGTGDIGLFF. In nucleotides, the CDR3 is TGTGCCAGCAGTTTAGGGACAGGGGATATCGGTCTGTTTTTT.

V gene TRBV24-1 combines with J gene TRBJ2-1; TRBD2 might be the D (6 bases). V shed 3 bases and J shed 0 bases, with 17 bases lying between them. There are 18 residues in the CDR3. Germline CDR1 is KGHDR and CDR2 is SFDVKD. CDR3 amino acids: CATSDRGLSPYSYNEQFF. The CDR3, as DNA: TGTGCCACCAGTGATCGCGGACTAAGCCCTTACTCCTACAATGAGCAGTTCTTC.

This clonotype was seen more than once but under ten times. This sequence joins TRBV4-3 and TRBJ2-2; D is unclear. V lost 6 bases to trimming and J lost 1 base, with 9 bases between them. The CDR3 runs 14 residues. Germline V CDR1 and CDR2: LGHNA, YSLEER. CDR3 loop: CASSPMGNTGELFF. In nucleotides, the CDR3 is TGCGCCAGCAGTCCCATGGGGAACACCGGGGAGCTGTTTTTT.

The rearrangement joins TRBV2 to TRBJ2-7, with 8 bases identical to TRBD1. The J segment lost 3 bases and the V segment lost 0 bases, leaving 4 bases of the junction unmatched. This CDR3 is built from 15 residues. CDR1 SNHLY and CDR2 FYNNEI come from the germline V gene. CDR3 DNA sequence: TGTGCCAGCAGTGAAGCCGGGACAGGACTCTACGAGCAGTACTTC. It yields the protein CASSEAGTGLYEQYF.

The chain joins TRBV29-1 to TRBJ2-7; tentatively, D is TRBD1 or TRBD2 (5 bases each). CDR1 is SQVTM and CDR2 is ANQGSEA in the germline V gene. V was trimmed by 2 bases and J by 4 bases, leaving 12 bases between them. The CDR3 has 13 amino acids. The CDR3 region is CSVEFGREYEQYF. The CDR3 DNA reads TGCAGCGTTGAATTCGGCAGGGAGTACGAGCAGTACTTC.

The rearrangement uses TRBV6-5 and TRBJ2-7, with a weak D call TRBD2 (5 bases). The CDR3 is 13 amino acids. Trimming removed 5 bases at V and 2 bases at J, with 10 bases between. Per the germline V gene, CDR1 is MNHEY and CDR2 is SVGAGI. This CDR3 is CASSTPGTYEQYF. The CDR3 DNA sequence: TGTGCCAGCAGTACCCCCGGGACCTACGAGCAGTACTTC.

This clonotype came up a few times. This chain uses TRBV12-5 with TRBJ2-1; TRBD1 matches 8 bases. The CDR3 consists of 14 residues. The V gene end was trimmed by 6 bases and the J gene end by 4 bases; junction bases not matched to a gene: 5. Per the germline V gene, CDR1 is LGHNT and CDR2 is FRNRAP. CDR3 DNA: TGTGCTAGTGGCATGGGACAGGTGTACAATGAGCAGTTCTTC. Its protein is CASGMGQVYNEQFF.

V and J are TRBV5-6 and TRBJ1-3; no definite D call. V shed 6 bases and J shed 1 base, with 11 bases lying between them. The germline CDR1 and CDR2 sequences are SGHDT and YYEEEE. The CDR3 has 14 residues. The CDR3 spells CASTAVSSGNTIYF. CDR3 nucleotides: TGTGCCAGCACGGCGGTTTCATCTGGAAACACCATATATTTT.